Each of the 15 T cell receptor beta chains below was sequenced from the same sample in a study of T cell responses to AZD1222 COVID-19 vaccine. Clones were sequenced by immunoSEQ multiplex PCR, and TCRdb holds only the in-frame ones, with some missing. Among over 150,000 clones, about nine tenths were seen once, and the ten largest hold approximately 1.4%. The sample in question was peripheral blood, obtained on day 0 of AZD1222 vaccination. Receptors originate from an adult in good health.

The V and J genes are TRBV6-5 and TRBJ1-1; D is unclear. Germline values: CDR1 MNHEY, CDR2 SVGAGI. The germline V and J ends were trimmed by 6 bases and 3 bases, with 14 bases remaining between them. There are 14 residues in the CDR3. CDR3 loop: CASSRPGWDTEAFF. CDR3 in DNA: TGTGCCAGCAGCCGCCCGGGTTGGGACACTGAAGCTTTCTTT.

The chain couples TRBV11-2 to TRBJ1-3; 8 bases line up with TRBD1. The CDR3 covers 17 residues. Germline V gene sequence: CDR1 SGHAT, CDR2 FQNNGV. The ends lost 0 bases at V and 0 bases at J; junction bases unmatched: 4. CDR3 nucleotides: TGTGCCAGCAGCTTAGAATACAGGGGGAGCTCTGGAAACACCATATATTTT. Protein sequence: CASSLEYRGSSGNTIYF. Drawing the rest from reference TRBV11-2 and TRBJ1-3, the complete variable domain is EAGVAQSPRYKIIEKRQSVAFWCNPISGHATLYWYQQILGQGPKLLIQFQNNGVVDDSQLPKDRFSAERLKGVDSTLKIQPAKLEDSAVYLCASSLEYRGSSGNTIYFGEGSWLTVV.

J is TRBJ1-1 and V is TRBV5-1, with D hard to call. Germline CDR1 reads SGHRS; CDR2 reads YFSETQ. V was trimmed by 4 bases and J by 1 base, leaving 11 bases between them. This CDR3 contains 14 residues. The CDR3 sequence is CASSVDLGNTEAFF. CDR3 nucleotide sequence: TGCGCCAGCAGCGTGGACTTAGGGAACACTGAAGCTTTCTTT.

V and J are TRBV4-1 and TRBJ1-4, with D uncertain. This CDR3 contains 20 residues. The V end lost 0 bases, the J end lost 4 bases, and 24 bases lay between the germline ends. The germline CDR1 and CDR2 sequences are MGHRA and YSYEKL. The CDR3 DNA sequence: TGCGCCAGCAGCCAAGACCGGATTTCGGGCAGACCCGTTTTTAATGAAAAACTGTTTTTT. Its translation: CASSQDRISGRPVFNEKLFF.

The V and J genes are TRBV27 and TRBJ2-7, with D tentatively TRBD1 or TRBD2 (5 bases each). The CDR3 runs to 15 residues. V was shortened by 2 bases and J by 3 bases, with 14 bases between the two germline ends. CDR1 is MNHEY, CDR2 SMNVEV, per germline (reference sequence). The CDR3 region has the DNA TGTGCCAGCAGTTTAAACTCGGGACCCAGCTACGAGCAGTACTTC. The encoded protein is CASSLNSGPSYEQYF.

V and J are TRBV5-1 and TRBJ1-3; D is ambiguous. This CDR3 has 14 residues. V lost 4 bases, J lost 4 bases, and 12 bases lay in between. Looked up from germline, CDR1 is SGHRS and CDR2 is YFSETQ. CDR3: CASSQLTGGNTIYF. The CDR3 DNA reads as TGCGCCAGCAGCCAATTAACGGGGGGAAACACCATATATTTT. The full variable domain, rest sourced from reference TRBV5-1 and TRBJ1-3, is KAGVTQTPRYLIKTRGQQVTLSCSPISGHRSVSWYQQTPGQGLQFLFEYFSETQRNKGNFPGRFSGRQFSNSRSEMNVSTLELGDSALYLCASSQLTGGNTIYFGEGSWLTVV.

The rearrangement joins TRBV5-1 to TRBJ2-5, with 10 bases identical to TRBD1. V gave up 3 bases and J gave up 5 bases; unmatched junction bases: 10. The CDR3 runs 16 residues. Per the germline V gene, CDR1 is SGHRS and CDR2 is YFSETQ. In nucleotides, the CDR3 is TGCGCCAGCAGCTCCGGGACAGGGGCGTGGGGGGAGACCCAGTACTTC. This sequence encodes CASSSGTGAWGETQYF.

In DNA form, the CDR3 reads TGTGCCAGCAGTTCCCGAGGGGAGGGGCACTATGGCTACACCTTC. Protein sequence: CASSSRGEGHYGYTF. This chain connects TRBV28 to TRBJ1-2; D possibly corresponds to TRBD1 (5 bases). Deletions cut 4 bases from V and 3 bases from J, with 15 bases between. The CDR3 has 15 residues. Germline CDR1 and CDR2: MDHEN and SYDVKM.

V and J are TRBV27 and TRBJ2-2; D call uncertain. CDR3 length equals 19 residues. Germline CDR1 reads MNHEY; CDR2 reads SMNVEV (reference sequence). Trimming pared 5 bases from V and 4 bases from J, leaving 26 bases between. This chain's CDR3 is CASSDVLPGQQRFTGELFF. In DNA, the CDR3 is TGTGCCAGCAGTGACGTATTGCCGGGCCAACAGAGGTTCACCGGGGAGCTGTTTTTT.

The chain recombines TRBV3-1 (or the pseudogene TRBV3-2) with TRBJ2-5, with D tentatively TRBD1 or TRBD2 (5 bases each). CDR1 is LGHDT, CDR2 YNNKEL, per germline (reference sequence). This CDR3 contains 14 residues. Trimming took 4 bases from V and 2 from J, leaving 11 bases between them. CDR3 coding DNA: TGTGCCAGCAGCCTTGGGACGGGGCAAGAGACCCAGTACTTC. Its translation is CASSLGTGQETQYF.

CDR3 in DNA: TGCGCCAGCAGCCTCGCGGCTGGATCACCCCTCCACTTT. This translates into CASSLAAGSPLHF. This chain uses TRBV5-1 with TRBJ1-6; no clear D gene. The CDR3 has 13 amino acids. Trimming removed 4 bases at V and 10 bases at J, with 12 bases between. Germline lookup yields CDR1 SGHRS and CDR2 YFSETQ.

The chain links TRBV7-9 to TRBJ2-3, with no clear D. The germline V gene has CDR1 SEHNR and CDR2 FQNEAQ (reference sequence). The V gene lost 4 bases and the J gene lost 5 bases, with 4 bases spanning the gap. The CDR3 consists of 11 residues. CDR3 bases: TGTGCCAGCAGCTCCCTAGATACGCAGTATTTT. Residues: CASSSLDTQYF.

The chain links TRBV6-5 to TRBJ2-1, with D perhaps given as TRBD1 or TRBD2 (5 bases each). CDR3 size: 15 residues. The germline gives CDR1 MNHEY, CDR2 SVGAGI. Trimming took off 6 bases at V and 9 bases at J, with 21 bases between the two ends. CDR3 nucleotides: TGTGCCAGCAGCCCGGGACGACTATCAGGTAGTGAGCAGTTCTTC. Residues: CASSPGRLSGSEQFF.

The V call is TRBV30, the J call TRBJ2-3; TRBD1 matches at 7 bases. V trimming: 0 bases; J trimming: 0 bases; junction bases outside the gene matches: 18. Germline V gives CDR1 GTSNPN, CDR2 SVGIG (reference sequence). The CDR3 runs 20 residues. CDR3 coding DNA: TGTGCCTGGAGTGTACGACAGGGCTTTTACGGACTCACCAGCACAGATACGCAGTATTTT. It yields the protein CAWSVRQGFYGLTSTDTQYF.

The chain employs TRBV10-2 and TRBJ1-5; D gene ambiguous. This CDR3 comprises 17 residues. Germline V gene lookup returns CDR1 WSHSY and CDR2 SAAADI. The V and J ends lost 2 bases and 5 bases respectively, with 19 bases between them. The chain's CDR3 is CASSESRRVGKDQPQHF. The CDR3 DNA reads TGCGCCAGCAGTGAGAGTCGACGGGTAGGGAAGGATCAGCCCCAGCATTTT.